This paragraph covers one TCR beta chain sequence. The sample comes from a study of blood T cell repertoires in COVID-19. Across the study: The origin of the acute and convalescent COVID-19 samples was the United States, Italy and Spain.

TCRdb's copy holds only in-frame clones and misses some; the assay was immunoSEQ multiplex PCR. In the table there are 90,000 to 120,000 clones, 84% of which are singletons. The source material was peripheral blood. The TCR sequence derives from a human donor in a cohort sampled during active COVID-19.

Here the CDR3 DNA reads TGTGCTAGTGGTTTGATGGGGAGGTATGGCTACACCTTC. This gives the protein CASGLMGRYGYTF. The chain couples TRBV12-5 to TRBJ1-2; D is unclear. V lost 2 bases and J lost 5, with 9 bases in between. The CDR3 is 13 amino acids. Germline CDR1 LGHNT, CDR2 FRNRAP.